These T cell receptor beta chains were read from a single sample in a study of T cells in Graves' hyperthyroidism and ophthalmopathy. MiXCR, run by TCRdb on the multiplex PCR reads, gives a single entry per CDR3 protein. The data show 250,000 to 350,000 distinct CDR3 sequences, with roughly 22% seen just once and about 60% held by the top ten. The material sequenced was blood. The receptors stem from a man younger than 40 with Graves' ophthalmopathy. Each CDR3 is given with its conserved first and last residue. Fields, in order: clone size, J gene, V gene, D gene, CDR3 DNA, CDR3 protein. D genes are given only for firm matches. The listing skips clone size in some rows; elsewhere it reads once, few, many or a size class.

clone size: many; J gene: TRBJ1-1; V gene: TRBV6-2/TRBV6-3; D gene: .; CDR3 DNA: TGTGCCAGCAGTTGGAATAGATACACTGAAGCTTTCTTT; CDR3 protein: CASSWNRYTEAFF
clone size: .; J gene: TRBJ2-1; V gene: TRBV9; D gene: TRBD2; CDR3 DNA: TGTGCCAGCAGCGTGACTAGCGGTCGCTCCTACAATGAGCAGTTCTTC; CDR3 protein: CASSVTSGRSYNEQFF
clone size: many; J gene: TRBJ2-1; V gene: TRBV28; D gene: TRBD2; CDR3 DNA: TGTGCCAGCAGACTGGGGACTAGCCGATACTCCTACAATGAGCAGTTCTTC; CDR3 protein: CASRLGTSRYSYNEQFF
clone size: many; J gene: TRBJ2-7; V gene: TRBV4-1; D gene: .; CDR3 DNA: TGCGCCAGCAGCCAAGTTCAAGATGGACAAACCTCCTACGAGCAGTACTTC; CDR3 protein: CASSQVQDGQTSYEQYF
clone size: .; J gene: TRBJ1-5; V gene: TRBV6-2/TRBV6-3; D gene: .; CDR3 DNA: TGTGCCAGCAGCAGGGGAGAGTCAGACCATCAGCCCCAGCATTTT; CDR3 protein: CASSRGESDHQPQHF
clone size: .; J gene: TRBJ2-7; V gene: TRBV18; D gene: .; CDR3 DNA: TGTGCCAGCTCACCACCCGGGAGCGAGCAGTACTTC; CDR3 protein: CASSPPGSEQYF
clone size: many; J gene: TRBJ2-3; V gene: TRBV7-8; D gene: .; CDR3 DNA: TGTGCCAGCAGCTTACGGGACACCGACACAGATACGCAGTATTTT; CDR3 protein: CASSLRDTDTDTQYF
clone size: many; J gene: TRBJ2-1; V gene: TRBV11-1; D gene: TRBD1; CDR3 DNA: TGTGCCAGCAGCGCCCGACAGGGGAATGAGCAGTTCTTC; CDR3 protein: CASSARQGNEQFF
clone size: many; J gene: TRBJ1-1; V gene: TRBV12-5; D gene: TRBD1; CDR3 DNA: TGTGCTAGTGGTTCCACGCGTACGAACCCGGGACAGGGGGGAATAGAAGCTTTCTTT; CDR3 protein: CASGSTRTNPGQGGIEAFF
clone size: few; J gene: TRBJ2-3; V gene: TRBV5-1; D gene: TRBD2; CDR3 DNA: TGCGCCAGCAGCCTGACTAGCGGCCGTGGAGATACGCAGTATTTT; CDR3 protein: CASSLTSGRGDTQYF
clone size: .; J gene: TRBJ1-4; V gene: TRBV5-1; D gene: .; CDR3 DNA: TGCGCCAGCAGCCCTAGGGTCATTGGGGACGAAAAACTGTTTTTT; CDR3 protein: CASSPRVIGDEKLFF
clone size: .; J gene: TRBJ2-7; V gene: TRBV18; D gene: TRBD1; CDR3 DNA: TGTGCCAGCTCACCAGTACCGGGACAGGGCCACGAGCAGTACTTC; CDR3 protein: CASSPVPGQGHEQYF
clone size: few; J gene: TRBJ2-2; V gene: TRBV5-1; D gene: .; CDR3 DNA: TGCGCCAGCAGCTTGAGGGGGACGGCTAACACCGGGGAGCTGTTTTTT; CDR3 protein: CASSLRGTANTGELFF
clone size: .; J gene: TRBJ2-2; V gene: TRBV12-3/TRBV12-4; D gene: .; CDR3 DNA: TGTGCCAGCACCCTGGGACAGAACACCGGGGAGCTGTTTTTT; CDR3 protein: CASTLGQNTGELFF
clone size: many; J gene: TRBJ2-1; V gene: TRBV2; D gene: TRBD1; CDR3 DNA: TGTGCCAGCAGTTCTACAGGGGGCAATGAGCAGTTCTTC; CDR3 protein: CASSSTGGNEQFF
clone size: .; J gene: TRBJ1-4; V gene: TRBV6-1; D gene: TRBD1; CDR3 DNA: TGTGCCAGCAGTGACGGGCCTGTGACAGGGTTAACTAATGAAAAACTGTTTTTT; CDR3 protein: CASSDGPVTGLTNEKLFF
clone size: .; J gene: TRBJ2-1; V gene: TRBV5-4; D gene: TRBD2; CDR3 DNA: TGTGCCAGCAGCTCGATACTAGCGTCGAGCTCCTACAATGAGCAGTTCTTC; CDR3 protein: CASSSILASSSYNEQFF
clone size: .; J gene: TRBJ2-2; V gene: TRBV24-1; D gene: .; CDR3 DNA: TGTGCCACCACCAAAGGAGGGTTTGGCACCGGGGAGCTGTTTTTT; CDR3 protein: CATTKGGFGTGELFF
clone size: .; J gene: TRBJ1-1; V gene: TRBV5-1; D gene: TRBD1; CDR3 DNA: TGCGCCAGCAGCTCCAGGGGGGACAGGGCGAACACTGAAGCTTTCTTT; CDR3 protein: CASSSRGDRANTEAFF
clone size: .; J gene: TRBJ1-2; V gene: TRBV4-1; D gene: .; CDR3 DNA: TGCGCCAGCAGCCAAGGCGTCCAGGGTCCCGGGAGTGGCTACACCTTC; CDR3 protein: CASSQGVQGPGSGYTF
clone size: .; J gene: TRBJ2-1; V gene: TRBV6-1; D gene: .; CDR3 DNA: TGTGCCAGCAGTGAAGCGGCTTTACCGTTCTTC; CDR3 protein: CASSEAALPFF
clone size: once; J gene: TRBJ2-1; V gene: TRBV2; D gene: TRBD2; CDR3 DNA: TGTGCCAGCACTAGCGGGAGCCAATACAATGAGCAGTTCTTC; CDR3 protein: CASTSGSQYNEQFF
clone size: .; J gene: TRBJ2-5; V gene: TRBV5-4; D gene: TRBD2; CDR3 DNA: TGTGCCAGCAGCCCGGGACTAGCGGGAGAGTTAAAAGAGACCCAGTACTTC; CDR3 protein: CASSPGLAGELKETQYF
clone size: few; J gene: TRBJ2-2; V gene: TRBV7-9; D gene: .; CDR3 DNA: TGTGCCAGCCAACCCCCGGAGGGGGCTAACACCGGGGAGCTGTTTTTT; CDR3 protein: CASQPPEGANTGELFF
clone size: few; J gene: TRBJ2-7; V gene: TRBV30; D gene: .; CDR3 DNA: TGTGCCTGGAGTGTATCGAGGGGCAGGCTAAACGAGCAGTACTTC; CDR3 protein: CAWSVSRGRLNEQYF